The 21 T cell receptor beta chains given below trace back to one sample, sequenced in a study of cytomegalovirus exposure and HLA in healthy donors. Method: immunoSEQ multiplex PCR; TCRdb's copy keeps in-frame clones and lacks some. The repertoire holds around 95,000 clones, with 85% as singletons. Sequencing used PBMCs. The source is a man between 18 and 29 years old in good health and CMV-seropositive.

DNA for the CDR3: TGTGCCAGCATAGAGGTTGAAGGGGGCTATGGCTACACCTTC. Amino acids: CASIEVEGGYGYTF. V is TRBV6-1 and J is TRBJ1-2; a weak D match, TRBD1 (6 bases). V lost 7 bases to trimming and J lost 4 bases, with 16 bases between them. This CDR3 region has 14 residues. In germline, CDR1 is MNHNS, CDR2 SASEGT.

This chain's CDR3 is CASSLMELVDEQFF. CDR3 coding DNA: TGTGCCAGTAGCCTTATGGAGCTAGTCGATGAGCAGTTCTTC. This chain joins TRBV19 and TRBJ2-1; D is unresolved. From germline, CDR1 is LNHDA and CDR2 SQIVND (reference sequence). V was trimmed by 6 bases and J by 8 bases, leaving 17 bases between them. The length of the CDR3 is 14 residues.

In its sample, this clone was seen a few times. V gene TRBV28 combines with J gene TRBJ1-5, with D possibly matching TRBD1 (5 bases). The V and J ends lost 5 bases and 6 bases respectively, with 17 bases between them. This CDR3 is 15 amino acids long. Germline V gene lookup returns CDR1 MDHEN and CDR2 SYDVKM. The CDR3 bases are TGTGCCAGCAGTCTATACCCGGGGGAGGGTCAGCCCCAGCATTTT. Translation gives CASSLYPGEGQPQHF.

This sequence joins TRBV5-1 and TRBJ2-1; TRBD2 matches 9 bases. The CDR3 covers 14 residues. The V gene's germline CDR1 is SGHRS and CDR2 YFSETQ. V gave up 4 bases and J gave up 4 bases; unmatched junction bases: 3. The CDR3 loop is CASSATSGYNEQFF. DNA for the CDR3: TGCGCCAGCAGCGCGACTAGCGGATACAATGAGCAGTTCTTC.

This clone was seen only once. The genes are TRBV19 and TRBJ1-5; D call uncertain. Germline values: CDR1 LNHDA, CDR2 SQIVND (reference sequence). The V gene lost 8 bases and the J gene lost 6 bases, with 23 bases spanning the gap. This CDR3 has 16 amino acids. Here the CDR3 reads CASAPTGSLRGQPQHF. Here the CDR3 DNA reads TGTGCCAGTGCCCCAACCGGGAGCCTACGAGGTCAGCCCCAGCATTTT.

The CDR3 coding sequence is TGCAGCGGGGGGCGGGGGTCGAACACTGAAGCTTTCTTT. This translates into CSGGRGSNTEAFF. The V gene is TRBV29-1, the J gene TRBJ1-1; the D gene is possibly TRBD1 (6 bases). This CDR3 spans 13 amino acids. V lost 7 bases to trimming and J lost 1 base, with 13 bases between them. Per the germline V gene, CDR1 is SQVTM and CDR2 is ANQGSEA.

A few counts support this clone. The chain uses TRBV28 and TRBJ1-5; TRBD1 matches 11 bases. Germline CDR1 is MDHEN and CDR2 is SYDVKM. The CDR3 contains 18 residues. Trimming took 11 bases from V and 0 from J; bases not matched to a gene: 15. CDR3 nucleotide sequence: TGTGCCGTCTACCGGGACAGGGGGTCCCTTTATAGCAATCAGCCCCAGCATTTT. As protein: CAVYRDRGSLYSNQPQHF.

The V and J genes are TRBV25-1 and TRBJ2-7, with a possible D match to TRBD1 (6 bases). The V gene's germline CDR1 is MGHDK and CDR2 SYGVNS. Trimming shortened V by 2 bases and J by 5 bases, and 13 bases separated the two germline ends. The CDR3 runs 14 residues. The CDR3 protein is CASSEPVGGHEQYF. The CDR3, as DNA: TGTGCCAGCAGTGAACCTGTTGGGGGCCACGAGCAGTACTTC.

This clone came up a few times. The rearrangement links TRBV7-6 to TRBJ1-1; TRBD1 matches at 8 bases. This CDR3 is built from 12 residues. Germline V gene data show CDR1 as SGHVS and CDR2 as FNYEAQ. V gave up 6 bases and J gave up 8 bases; unmatched junction bases: 5. This CDR3 is CASSSTGAEAFF. The CDR3 bases are TGTGCCAGCAGTTCGACAGGGGCAGAAGCTTTCTTT. The full variable domain, with the rest looked up from reference TRBV7-6 and TRBJ1-1, is GAGVSQSPRYKVTKRGQDVALRCDPISGHVSLYWYRQALGQGPEFLTYFNYEAQQDKSGLPNDRFSAERPEGSISTLTIQRTEQRDSAMYRCASSSTGAEAFFGQGTRLTVV.

The chain uses TRBV7-8 and TRBJ2-7; no clear D gene. The CDR3 is made up of 15 amino acids. V dropped 0 bases and J dropped 2 bases, with 11 bases sitting between them. CDR1 and CDR2 (germline): SGHVS, FQNEAQ. The CDR3 sequence is CASSLAVGPTYEQYV. The CDR3 region has the DNA TGTGCCAGCAGCTTAGCGGTTGGGCCCACCTACGAGCAGTACGTC.

The chain combines TRBV4-1 with TRBJ2-7, with D possibly TRBD1 on 5 matching bases. This CDR3 contains 16 residues. The germline V gene encodes CDR1 MGHRA and CDR2 YSYEKL. The V and J ends lost 0 bases and 2 bases respectively, with 14 bases between them. The CDR3 DNA reads as TGCGCCAGCAGCCAAGAAGGACCAGGACAACCCTACGAGCAGTACGTC. Encoded protein: CASSQEGPGQPYEQYV.

This clone was seen repeatedly, ten times or more. This sequence joins TRBV5-1 and TRBJ2-7, with 12 bases identical to TRBD2. Germline V lookup: CDR1 SGHRS, CDR2 YFSETQ. V lost 7 bases, J lost 2 bases, and 4 bases stayed unmatched. The CDR3 totals 14 residues. The CDR3 DNA sequence: TGCGCCAGCCGATGGACTAGCGGGGCCTACGAGCAGTACTTC. Protein sequence: CASRWTSGAYEQYF.

This chain links TRBV6-5 with TRBJ2-7; 11 bases map to TRBD1. Germline CDR1 reads MNHEY; CDR2 reads SVGAGI. The CDR3 runs to 16 residues. V shed 0 bases and J 2 bases; nucleotides not matched to a gene: 3. The CDR3 bases are TGTGCCAGCAGTTACTCGGGACAGGGGGACCCCTACGAGCAGTACGTC. It codes for CASSYSGQGDPYEQYV.

The chain carries TRBV28 and TRBJ2-1, with TRBD2 matching over 14 bases. This CDR3 has 16 residues. CDR1 and CDR2 (germline): MDHEN, SYDVKM. V gave up 3 bases and J gave up 7 bases; unmatched junction bases: 5. The CDR3 nucleotides are TGTGCCAGCAGTTTCCGCGGGACTAGCGGGAGAAATGAGCAGTTCTTC. It translates to CASSFRGTSGRNEQFF. Supplemented by reference TRBV28 and TRBJ2-1, the full variable domain reads DVKVTQSSRYLVKRTGEKVFLECVQDMDHENMFWYRQDPGLGLRLIYFSYDVKMKEKGDIPEGYSVSREKKERFSLILESASTNQTSMYLCASSFRGTSGRNEQFFGPGTRLTVL.

The gene calls are TRBV5-1 and TRBJ2-1; TRBD2 aligns across 7 bases. V gave up 0 bases and J gave up 10 bases; unmatched junction bases: 7. The CDR3 is 14 residues long. Looked up from germline, CDR1 is SGHRS and CDR2 is YFSETQ. The CDR3 nucleotides read TGCGCCAGCAGCTTGGGACTAGCCAGCGTGGAGCAGTTCTTC. It encodes CASSLGLASVEQFF.

This clone was counted a few times. The chain is built from TRBV4-2 and TRBJ2-3, with 8 bases identical to TRBD2. The CDR3 is 17 amino acids. Unmatched junction bases numbered 12, after V lost 4 bases and J lost 3 bases. Per germline, CDR1 LGHNA and CDR2 YNFKEQ. The CDR3 DNA reads as TGTGCCAGCAGCCCCGAAGGTCCAGCGGGAGAGACAGATACGCAGTATTTT. This codes for CASSPEGPAGETDTQYF.

The V and J genes are TRBV5-1 and TRBJ2-7, with D perhaps TRBD1 (5 bases). V was cut by 0 bases and J by 4 bases, with 14 bases left in between. CDR1 is SGHRS and CDR2 is YFSETQ in the germline V gene. The CDR3 has 15 residues. DNA of the CDR3: TGCGCCAGCAGCTTGGATGCAGGGCGCAGGTACGAGCAGTACTTC. This encodes CASSLDAGRRYEQYF. The full variable domain, its missing parts supplied by reference TRBV5-1 and TRBJ2-7, is KAGVTQTPRYLIKTRGQQVTLSCSPISGHRSVSWYQQTPGQGLQFLFEYFSETQRNKGNFPGRFSGRQFSNSRSEMNVSTLELGDSALYLCASSLDAGRRYEQYFGPGTRLTVT.

This chain links TRBV7-2 with TRBJ2-1, with a possible D match to TRBD2 (5 bases). V lost 1 base to trimming and J lost 0 bases, with 7 bases between them. The CDR3 consists of 15 residues. Germline V gene sequence: CDR1 SGHTA, CDR2 FQGNSA. CDR3 DNA: TGTGCCAGCAGCTTAGATGGGAGCTCCTACAATGAGCAGTTCTTC. Protein sequence: CASSLDGSSYNEQFF.

This clone was detected only once. This chain connects TRBV29-1 to TRBJ1-1; D might be TRBD1 (5 bases). V lost 3 bases and J 2 bases, leaving 16 bases between the germline ends. CDR3 length: 15 amino acids. The germline gives CDR1 SQVTM, CDR2 ANQGSEA. The CDR3 protein is CSVDAMGLRNTEAFF. CDR3 nucleotides: TGCAGCGTTGACGCGATGGGACTGCGAAACACTGAAGCTTTCTTT.

The chain couples TRBV28 to TRBJ2-3; tentative D call: TRBD1 (8 bases). Germline CDR1 is MDHEN and CDR2 is SYDVKM. Trimming stripped 5 bases from V and 2 bases from J, with 20 bases between. The CDR3 is made up of 17 amino acids. Written as DNA, the CDR3 is TGTGCCAGCAGTCCGACGGGGGGACAGGAGTACACAGATACGCAGTATTTT. This sequence encodes CASSPTGGQEYTDTQYF.

The rearrangement uses TRBV13 and TRBJ2-7, with 14 bases that match TRBD2. The germline V gene has CDR1 PRHDT and CDR2 FYEKMQ (reference sequence). V was clipped by 5 bases and J by 3 bases; unmatched bases: 3. The CDR3 is made up of 15 amino acids. The CDR3 DNA is TGTGCCAGCAGCGCGGGACTAGCGGGAGACTACGAGCAGTACTTC. This codes for CASSAGLAGDYEQYF.